The rows below give T cell receptor beta chains drawn from one sample of a study of monozygotic twins with inflammatory bowel disease. TCRdb processed the 5' RACE reads again and assigns one entry to each CDR3 protein, with no DNA. This table holds 300,000 to 350,000 distinct CDR3 sequences. Material for sequencing was blood. These receptors all stem from a human donor with ulcerative colitis or Crohn's disease, or a healthy co-twin of an affected twin (not recorded which). CDR3s include the opening cysteine and the closing phenylalanine or tryptophan.

V gene	J gene	CDR3 length	CDR3 protein
TRBV20-1	TRBJ2-2	15	CSARGAGLVTGELFF
TRBV7-9	TRBJ1-1	15	CASSSYGLMNTEAFF
TRBV23-1	TRBJ2-4	14	CASSPGEAKNIQYF
TRBV7-9	TRBJ2-1	16	CASSLVSPGGPNEQFF
TRBV6-1	TRBJ1-2	17	CASSEGFGIYPVGGYTF
TRBV15	TRBJ2-3	15	CATSRDLASTDTQYF
TRBV12-3/TRBV12-4	TRBJ2-7	13	CASSLARRDEQYF
TRBV20-1	TRBJ1-2	13	CSARDLRNYGYTF
TRBV20-1	TRBJ2-2	16	CSASDFRTGDTGELFF
TRBV12-3/TRBV12-4	TRBJ2-1	13	CASSLAHGNEQFF
TRBV7-2	TRBJ2-3	15	CASSLMGASTDTQYF
TRBV18	TRBJ2-3	13	CASSRHADDTQYF
TRBV11-2	TRBJ2-7	18	CASSFQLAGGDIPYEQYF
TRBV11-2	TRBJ1-2	14	CASRRQGGYYGYTF